This T cell receptor (beta chain) is drawn from a study of blood T cell repertoires in COVID-19. Study-level information: Samples representing acute and convalescent COVID-19 were sourced from the United States, Italy and Spain.

As processed by the authors: By means of reference gene primer amplification, nucleated cell counts were estimated. The method was immunoSEQ multiplex PCR; TCRdb's version includes in-frame clones alone and lacks a portion of them. Clone size and the V and J calls come from that table; the DNA yielded D and trimming. Found here are approximately 200,000 clones, roughly 80% of them singletons; the top ten hold approximately 15%. Material for sequencing was peripheral blood. This sequence was found in a man between 60 and 75 years old with active or convalescent COVID-19.

In nucleotides, the CDR3 is TGTGCCAGCCGCCCAGGCAGGGGACAGGGGGCCTTCAATGAGCAGTTCTTC. Translating it yields CASRPGRGQGAFNEQFF. The gene calls are TRBV7-6 and TRBJ2-1, with 12 bases matching TRBD1. With 8 bases clipped from V and 6 bases from J, the junction kept 14 bases outside the gene matches. Looked up from germline, CDR1 is SGHVS and CDR2 is FNYEAQ. The CDR3 has 17 residues.